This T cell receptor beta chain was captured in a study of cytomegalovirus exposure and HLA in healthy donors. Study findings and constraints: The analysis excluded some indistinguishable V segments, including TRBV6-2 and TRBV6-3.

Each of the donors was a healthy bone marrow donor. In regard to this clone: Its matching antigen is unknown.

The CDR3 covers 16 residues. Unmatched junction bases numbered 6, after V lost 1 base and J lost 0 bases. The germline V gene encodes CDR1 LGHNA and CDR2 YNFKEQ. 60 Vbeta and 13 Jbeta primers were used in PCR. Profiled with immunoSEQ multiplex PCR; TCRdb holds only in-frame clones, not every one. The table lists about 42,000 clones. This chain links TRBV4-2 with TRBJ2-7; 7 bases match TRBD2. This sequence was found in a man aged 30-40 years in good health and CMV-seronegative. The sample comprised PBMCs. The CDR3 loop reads CASSQVSAGDSYEQYF. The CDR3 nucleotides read TGTGCCAGCAGCCAAGTTTCGGCGGGAGACTCCTACGAGCAGTACTTC.